The 20 T cell receptor beta chains listed next were all sequenced from one sample in a study of blood T cell repertoires in COVID-19. Libraries were prepared by immunoSEQ multiplex PCR; TCRdb keeps only in-frame clonotypes and omits some of them. The sample holds about 69,000 clones, around 90% seen once. The sequencing sample was made of peripheral blood. The receptors were gathered from a man aged 50-59 years with acute or convalescent COVID-19.

This clone was counted once. The identical CDR3 is also encoded by other nucleotide sequences in the sample. This rearrangement joins TRBV5-5 to TRBJ2-7; 10 bases map to TRBD1. The CDR3 spans 14 residues. CDR1 SGHKS and CDR2 YYEKEE come from the germline V gene (reference sequence). V was clipped by 0 bases and J by 3 bases; unmatched bases: 0. Written as DNA, the CDR3 is TGTGCCAGCAGCTTGGGGACAGGGGGCTACGAGCAGTACTTC. It translates to CASSLGTGGYEQYF.

This clone appeared once. The gene calls are TRBV13 and TRBJ2-3; no definite D call. This CDR3 has 17 residues. Germline CDR1 reads PRHDT; CDR2 reads FYEKMQ (reference sequence). V was trimmed by 0 bases and J by 0 bases, leaving 13 bases between them. The CDR3 protein is CASSLGSARASTDTQYF. The DNA for the CDR3 is TGTGCCAGCAGCTTAGGCTCCGCGCGAGCTAGCACAGATACGCAGTATTTT.

This chain connects TRBV10-3 to TRBJ2-2; D not certain. Trimming took 3 bases from V and 0 from J, leaving 8 bases between them. CDR1 ENHRY and CDR2 SYGVKD come from the germline V gene. The length of the CDR3 is 15 residues. The CDR3 region has the DNA TGTGCCATCAGTGAATTGAGGCCGAACACCGGGGAGCTGTTTTTT. It encodes CAISELRPNTGELFF.

The chain links TRBV14 to TRBJ1-1; D gene uncertain. V shed 5 bases and J shed 1 base, with 8 bases lying between them. This CDR3 contains 13 residues. Germline CDR1 and CDR2: SGHDN and FVKESK. The CDR3, as DNA: TGTGCCAGCAGCTTACTCCCGAACACTGAAGCTTTCTTT. It yields the protein CASSLLPNTEAFF.

The chain recombines TRBV15 with TRBJ1-5; D not certain. The ends were cut back, 5 bases at V and 2 bases at J, with 16 bases in the middle. The CDR3 is 16 amino acids. From germline, CDR1 is LNHNV and CDR2 YYDKDF (reference sequence). CDR3 coding DNA: TGTGCCACCAGCGCTCGCTCGGCTGGAGGCAATCAGCCCCAGCATTTT. Encoded protein: CATSARSAGGNQPQHF.

The CDR3, as DNA: TGTGCCAGCAGCCCTGCCTGGGGGCCACACAGGGCTTTGGATACGCAGTATTTT. It translates to CASSPAWGPHRALDTQYF. The chain couples TRBV11-3 to TRBJ2-3, with D possibly matching TRBD1 (6 bases). The CDR3 spans 18 residues. Germline CDR1 SGHNT, CDR2 YENEEA. V was shortened by 5 bases and J by 6 bases, with 27 bases between the two germline ends.

The V and J genes are TRBV9 and TRBJ2-7, with 7 nucleotides matching TRBD2. Germline CDR1 SGDLS, CDR2 YYNGEE. V was pared by 0 bases and J by 5 bases, with 8 bases of the junction left unmatched. The CDR3 spans 15 residues. Here the CDR3 reads CASSVEWEGLHEQYF. CDR3 nucleotides: TGTGCCAGCAGCGTAGAGTGGGAGGGCCTCCACGAGCAGTACTTC.

The rearrangement joins TRBV6-6 to TRBJ2-7; TRBD1 matches 8 bases. The germline V gene encodes CDR1 MNHNY and CDR2 SVGAGI (reference sequence). The CDR3 covers 15 residues. V dropped 5 bases and J dropped 3; count of bases not matched to a gene: 9. CDR3 in amino acids: CASSGGQDSVYEQYF. In nucleotides, the CDR3 is TGTGCCAGCAGTGGGGGACAGGACTCCGTCTACGAGCAGTACTTC.

J is TRBJ2-7 and V is TRBV5-8, with 8 bases aligning to TRBD1. Germline V gene sequence: CDR1 SGHTS, CDR2 YDEGEE. The CDR3 totals 16 residues. The ends lost 7 bases at V and 5 bases at J; junction bases unmatched: 17. The CDR3 DNA is TGTGCCAGCCCGACTTTTGGACAGGGAGTCTCTGACGAGCAGTACTTC. Translating it yields CASPTFGQGVSDEQYF.

To note about this clone: A read error may explain this, as a much larger clone is one base away. Other DNA sequences in the same sample also yield this CDR3. J is TRBJ2-2 and V is TRBV7-9; D perhaps matches TRBD2 (5 bases). The CDR3 is made up of 14 amino acids. V lost 3 bases, J lost 2 bases, and 7 bases lay in between. CDR1 is SEHNR, CDR2 FQNEAQ, per germline (reference sequence). As DNA, the CDR3 is TGTGCCAGCAGCTTGAGGGCCAACACCGGGGAGCTGTTTTTT. Its protein product is CASSLRANTGELFF.

In its sample, this clone was seen once. The CDR3 DNA is TGTGCCAGTAGTCCCCCCTGGGGGCAGCGCAATCAGCCCCAGCATTTT. Encoded protein: CASSPPWGQRNQPQHF. V and J are TRBV19 and TRBJ1-5, with D possibly TRBD1 on 6 matching bases. The CDR3 contains 16 residues. V was pared by 5 bases and J by 2 bases, with 16 bases between. Germline assignment: CDR1 LNHDA and CDR2 SQIVND (reference sequence).

The J gene is TRBJ2-7, the V gene TRBV5-1, with 8 bases aligning to TRBD1. V was clipped by 2 bases and J by 4 bases; unmatched bases: 2. The CDR3 loop spans 13 amino acids. Germline V gene data show CDR1 as SGHRS and CDR2 as YFSETQ. CDR3 sequence (DNA): TGCGCCAGCAGCTTACAGGGGGATTACGAGCAGTACTTC. As protein: CASSLQGDYEQYF. The entire variable domain, with the rest obtained from reference TRBV5-1 and TRBJ2-7, is as follows: KAGVTQTPRYLIKTRGQQVTLSCSPISGHRSVSWYQQTPGQGLQFLFEYFSETQRNKGNFPGRFSGRQFSNSRSEMNVSTLELGDSALYLCASSLQGDYEQYFGPGTRLTVT.

CDR3 in amino acids: CATSDSRLALYGELFF. CDR3 in DNA: TGTGCCACCAGTGATTCCCGACTAGCTCTTTACGGGGAGCTGTTTTTT. The V call is TRBV24-1, the J call TRBJ2-2; 7 bases are shared with TRBD2. Germline V CDR1 and CDR2: KGHDR, SFDVKD. CDR3 length: 16 amino acids. The ends lost 2 bases at V and 7 bases at J; junction bases unmatched: 9.

The chain joins TRBV9 to TRBJ2-7; a weak D match, TRBD2 (5 bases). Germline V gene data show CDR1 as SGDLS and CDR2 as YYNGEE. V lost 2 bases to trimming and J lost 3 bases, with 12 bases between them. There are 14 residues in the CDR3. This CDR3 is CASSVSHAGYEQYF. The CDR3 DNA reads TGTGCCAGCAGCGTGTCCCACGCGGGCTACGAGCAGTACTTC.

The genes are TRBV27 and TRBJ1-2; D is ambiguous. V shed 3 bases and J shed 2 bases, with 10 bases lying between them. The CDR3 loop spans 14 amino acids. Germline V gene lookup returns CDR1 MNHEY and CDR2 SMNVEV (reference sequence). The CDR3 DNA is TGTGCCAGCAGTTTGGACGGCGGGAACTATGGCTACACCTTC. Its protein product is CASSLDGGNYGYTF.

The chain uses TRBV28 and TRBJ1-2; 7 positions match TRBD1. CDR1 is MDHEN, CDR2 SYDVKM, per germline. The V gene end was trimmed by 6 bases and the J gene end by 5 bases; junction bases not matched to a gene: 9. The CDR3 loop spans 14 amino acids. Here the CDR3 DNA reads TGTGCCAGCAGACCACGGACAGGAAATTATGGCTACACCTTC. Translation: CASRPRTGNYGYTF.

The chain uses TRBV19 and TRBJ1-5; D is ambiguous. CDR1 and CDR2 from the germline V gene are LNHDA and SQIVND (reference sequence). The CDR3 extends over 14 amino acids. V lost 7 bases and J 7 bases, leaving 17 bases between the germline ends. The CDR3 here is CASTTGGGPQPQHF. The CDR3 bases are TGTGCCAGTACTACGGGTGGAGGTCCCCAGCCCCAGCATTTT. Full variable domain (rest looked up from reference TRBV19 and TRBJ1-5): DGGITQSPKYLFRKEGQNVTLSCEQNLNHDAMYWYRQDPGQGLRLIYYSQIVNDFQKGDIAEGYSVSREKKESFPLTVTSAQKNPTAFYLCASTTGGGPQPQHFGDGTRLSIL.

The CDR3 sequence: CASSFGGEETQYF. The CDR3 coding sequence is TGTGCCAGCAGCTTCGGCGGAGAAGAGACCCAGTACTTC. This sequence joins TRBV7-2 and TRBJ2-5; D gene ambiguous. The ends were cut back, 3 bases at V and 3 bases at J, with 8 bases in the middle. Germline loops: CDR1 SGHTA, CDR2 FQGNSA. There are 13 residues in the CDR3.

This sequence joins TRBV5-6 and TRBJ1-2; tentatively, D is TRBD1 (6 bases). The CDR3 loop spans 13 amino acids. Trimming pared 1 base from V and 8 bases from J, leaving 12 bases between. Germline V lookup: CDR1 SGHDT, CDR2 YYEEEE. The CDR3 loop reads CASSLYRERGYTF. The CDR3 nucleotides are TGTGCCAGCAGCTTGTACAGGGAAAGGGGCTACACCTTC.

The rearrangement links TRBV28 to TRBJ1-5; the D is unclear. The CDR3 consists of 16 residues. Germline assignment: CDR1 MDHEN and CDR2 SYDVKM. Trimming shortened V by 2 bases and J by 2 bases, and 13 bases separated the two germline ends. CDR3 sequence (DNA): TGTGCCAGCAGTTTAGGGCGAAGTGCCCGCAATCAGCCCCAGCATTTT. It translates to CASSLGRSARNQPQHF.